The 5 T cell receptor beta chains given below trace back to one sample, sequenced in a study of control samples from healthy donors and cancer patients. Sequenced by immunoSEQ multiplex PCR; TCRdb stores in-frame clones only, minus some. Among 170,000 or so clones listed, around 90% were seen once. Material: blood. Every receptor here comes from a woman aged 50 to 65 in good health.

The chain is built from TRBV28 and TRBJ2-7; 12 bases align to TRBD2. V lost 2 bases, J lost 1 base, and 6 bases stayed unmatched. Germline values: CDR1 MDHEN, CDR2 SYDVKM. CDR3 size: 17 residues. The CDR3 spells CASSLLAGGRLSYEQYF. In DNA, the CDR3 is TGTGCCAGCAGTTTACTAGCGGGGGGGCGGCTGTCCTACGAGCAGTACTTC.

The chain employs TRBV9 and TRBJ1-1, with D maybe TRBD1 (6 bases). This CDR3 has 15 residues. Germline lookup yields CDR1 SGDLS and CDR2 YYNGEE. Trimming pared 4 bases from V and 3 bases from J, leaving 16 bases between. CDR3 DNA sequence: TGTGCCAGCAGCTCCGAGGGGGGCTTAGACACTGAAGCTTTCTTT. Encoded protein: CASSSEGGLDTEAFF.

V usage is TRBV19 and J usage is TRBJ2-3, with D perhaps assigned TRBD1 or TRBD2 (6 bases each). CDR1 and CDR2 (germline): LNHDA, SQIVND (reference sequence). The germline V and J ends were trimmed by 1 base and 2 bases, with 10 bases remaining between them. CDR3 size: 15 residues. The CDR3 region is CASSIAGASTDTQYF. CDR3 DNA sequence: TGTGCCAGTAGTATAGCGGGGGCCTCCACAGATACGCAGTATTTT.

The J gene is TRBJ1-5, the V gene TRBV6-5; weak D call: TRBD1 (6 bases). Trimming took off 7 bases at V and 6 bases at J, with 13 bases between the two ends. CDR1 and CDR2 (germline): MNHEY, SVGAGI. This CDR3 is 13 amino acids long. The CDR3 nucleotides are TGTGCCAGCATGAGCTGGGGGGCTCAGCCCCAGCATTTT. It specifies CASMSWGAQPQHF.

This chain links TRBV7-9 with TRBJ2-3, with no clear D. Germline V gives CDR1 SEHNR, CDR2 FQNEAQ (reference sequence). The CDR3 spans 14 residues. V shed 1 base and J shed 3 bases, with 8 bases lying between them. The chain's CDR3 is CASSLVLGTDTQYF. CDR3 in DNA: TGTGCCAGCAGCTTAGTATTAGGGACAGATACGCAGTATTTT.